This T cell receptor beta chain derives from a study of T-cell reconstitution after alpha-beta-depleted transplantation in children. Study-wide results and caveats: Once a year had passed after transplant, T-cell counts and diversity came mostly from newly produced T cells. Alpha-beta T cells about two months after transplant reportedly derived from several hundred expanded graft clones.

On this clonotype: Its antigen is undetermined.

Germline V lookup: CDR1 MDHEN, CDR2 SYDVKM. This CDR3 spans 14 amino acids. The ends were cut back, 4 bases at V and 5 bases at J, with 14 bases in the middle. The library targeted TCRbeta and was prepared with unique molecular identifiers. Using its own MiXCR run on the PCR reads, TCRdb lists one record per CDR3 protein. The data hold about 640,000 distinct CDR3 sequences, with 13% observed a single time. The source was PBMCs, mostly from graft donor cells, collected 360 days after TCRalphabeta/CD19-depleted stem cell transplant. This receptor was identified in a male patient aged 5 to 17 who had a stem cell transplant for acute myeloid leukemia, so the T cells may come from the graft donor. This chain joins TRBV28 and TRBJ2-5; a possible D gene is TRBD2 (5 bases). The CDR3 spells CASSSHERGETQYF. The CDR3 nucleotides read TGTGCCAGCAGTTCCCACGAGCGCGGGGAGACCCAGTACTTC. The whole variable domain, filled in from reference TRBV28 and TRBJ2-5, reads DVKVTQSSRYLVKRTGEKVFLECVQDMDHENMFWYRQDPGLGLRLIYFSYDVKMKEKGDIPEGYSVSREKKERFSLILESASTNQTSMYLCASSSHERGETQYFGPGTRLLVL.